Sequencing of this T cell receptor (beta chain) was carried out in a study of blood T cell repertoires in COVID-19 (dated by TCRdb to about 2020). About the full investigation: Collaborator samples came from the United States, Italy and Spain and covered acute and convalescent phases of COVID-19. Where available, HLA class I and class II types were taken from metadata supplied by the sample provider and were not determined by assay-based typing. The repertoires were made available in a free public database intended to serve as a resource for research on the immune response to SARS-CoV-2. The samples were drawn from the first 160 participants of the ongoing ImmuneRACE study and from 1,254 subjects provided by 6 global collaborators. Nearly every sample came with metadata listing a de-identified subject ID, COVID-19 status, age in years and sex. The material from the prospective study consisted of cDNA or gDNA derived from T cells, B-cell-depleted T cells, or PBMCs. Subjects who had been exposed to COVID-19, were actively infected with it, or had recovered from it provided the deeply sampled blood TCRbeta repertoires that made up the dataset.

TCRbeta CDR3 regions were amplified from genomic DNA using the immunoSEQ Assay, a bias-controlled multiplex PCR. On the study's bioinformatics: Within the assay, amplification of reference gene primers was used to estimate how many nucleated cells each sample contained. To quantify the absolute abundance of each unique TCRbeta CDR3 rearrangement, sequence reads were collapsed and filtered. For each sample, productive Simpson clonality was calculated as the square root of Simpson's diversity index over productive rearrangements. TCRdb holds this immuneACCESS table with in-frame rearrangements only. Some clones are missing; in checked studies, unresolved V genes explain under half, and the rest has no known cause. The V and J calls and clone size were taken over from that table, and D and trimming were inferred from the DNA. The sample has roughly 75,000 clones on record, roughly 77% of them singletons. The ten largest clones take up about 0.8% of the sample.

The collaborating institutions used their own protocols to collect whole blood in K2EDTA tubes. For TCRbeta analysis, collaborators shipped samples in one of three forms: frozen whole blood, isolated PBMCs, or DNA extracted from either of those sample types. Findings and caveats that apply to the study as a whole: How much clinical and demographic metadata was included differed by source and by participant, and the metadata was provided uncurated.

This clone was detected only once. No cognate antigen has been identified for it. The record has no base qualities; no much larger clone is one base away. The CDR3 runs 14 residues from the cysteine to the phenylalanine. Only CDR3 DNA remains: 42 bases, in frame from the first base. The V end loses 7 bases and the J end loses 1 base, and a stretch of 14 bases separates them. The germline V gene yields SQVTM for CDR1 and ANQGSEA for CDR2. The chain was built from TRBV29-1 and TRBJ1-5; TRBD1 is perhaps the D gene, given 6 matching bases. This sequence was found in a woman in her 70s with acute or convalescent COVID-19. What was sequenced was peripheral blood. CDR3 sequence: CSALAGASNQPQHF. The bases are TGCAGCGCTCTGGCGGGGGCGAGCAATCAGCCCCAGCATTTT.